This T cell receptor (beta chain) was recorded in a study of blood T cell repertoires in COVID-19. The wider study: The United States, Italy and Spain provided the acute and convalescent COVID-19 samples. The cDNA or gDNA used as material had been derived from T cells, B-cell-depleted T cells, or PBMCs.

The CDR3 spans 19 residues. V lost 3 bases to trimming and J lost 4 bases; unmatched junction nucleotides: 20. Germline V gives CDR1 LGHDT, CDR2 YNNKEL (reference sequence). Under the authors' procedure: Reference gene primers were amplified, and this amplification served to estimate nucleated cell counts. The repertoire was sequenced with immunoSEQ multiplex PCR; TCRdb's copy has only in-frame clones and lacks some. The V and J calls and clone size were taken over from that table, and D and trimming were inferred from the DNA. The table shows around 170,000 clones, with around 67% occurring only once.

The V and J genes are TRBV3-1 (or the pseudogene TRBV3-2) and TRBJ2-5; 7 bases map to TRBD2. The sample comprised peripheral blood. The receptor's source is an elderly woman with acute or convalescent COVID-19. The CDR3 DNA is TGTGCCAGCAGCCACAAGGACCCGCGGGCCTATCGCGGGGGAGAGACCCAGTACTTC. Translation gives CASSHKDPRAYRGGETQYF.